These 9 T cell receptor beta chains share one sample of origin, sequenced in a study of T cell changes during pregnancy in multiple sclerosis. Profiling relied on immunoSEQ multiplex PCR, and the TCRdb table lists in-frame clones only, not all of them. The table lists approximately 40,000 clones, 90% to 95% of them singletons. Sequenced here: CD4+ T cells from peripheral blood mononuclear cells, sampled in the third trimester of pregnancy. The source of these receptors is a female donor with multiple sclerosis, enrolled in a pregnancy study.

The chain carries TRBV6-5 and TRBJ2-7; TRBD1 matches at 7 bases. The germline V gene encodes CDR1 MNHEY and CDR2 SVGAGI. The CDR3 extends over 14 amino acids. The trim removed 6 bases at V and 0 bases at J, leaving 5 bases unmatched. As DNA, the CDR3 is TGTGCCAGCAGCTATGACAGGGACTCCTACGAGCAGTACTTC. This codes for CASSYDRDSYEQYF.

This clone is a singleton in its sample. The rearrangement uses TRBV11-3 and TRBJ2-5; D perhaps matches TRBD2 (6 bases). Germline V gene lookup returns CDR1 SGHNT and CDR2 YENEEA. V was pared by 3 bases and J by 4 bases, with 12 bases between. The CDR3 extends over 14 amino acids. In DNA form, the CDR3 reads TGTGCCAGCAGCTTTAGCTGGAGGGGAGAGACCCAGTACTTC. It is translated as CASSFSWRGETQYF.

The gene calls are TRBV12-5 and TRBJ2-7; maybe TRBD2 (5 bases). The length of the CDR3 is 13 residues. With 6 bases removed from V and 4 bases from J, the gap between germline ends came to 13 bases. In germline, CDR1 is LGHNT, CDR2 FRNRAP. CDR3 DNA sequence: TGTGCTAGTGGGGTGGGAGTTCCTTACGAGCAGTACTTC. Its translation: CASGVGVPYEQYF.

This sequence joins TRBV19 and TRBJ1-2; 10 nucleotides line up with TRBD1. With 9 bases clipped from V and 2 bases from J, the junction kept 3 bases outside the gene matches. Germline loops: CDR1 LNHDA, CDR2 SQIVND (reference sequence). CDR3 length: 13 residues. CDR3 region: CASRDRGNYGYTF. CDR3 bases: TGTGCCAGCAGGGACAGGGGAAACTATGGCTACACCTTC.

This chain joins TRBV5-1 and TRBJ2-7; weak D call: TRBD1 (6 bases). Germline V gene data show CDR1 as SGHRS and CDR2 as YFSETQ. This CDR3 region has 16 residues. The V and J ends lost 2 bases and 5 bases respectively, with 20 bases between them. CDR3 in amino acids: CASSFPPGQRGNEQYF. In DNA, the CDR3 is TGCGCCAGCAGCTTTCCACCGGGCCAGAGGGGGAACGAGCAGTACTTC.

This chain joins TRBV30 and TRBJ2-3, with 7 bases fitting TRBD2. The CDR3 consists of 15 residues. With V trimmed by 3 bases and J by 3 bases, 9 bases remained unmatched. From germline, CDR1 is GTSNPN and CDR2 SVGIG (reference sequence). The CDR3 DNA reads as TGTGCCTGGAGCCCGTCGGGCGGGAGAACAGATACGCAGTATTTT. This codes for CAWSPSGGRTDTQYF.

With regard to this clone: The sample holds other DNA sequences that translate to the same CDR3. The V gene is TRBV30, the J gene TRBJ2-3; D uncertain. The CDR3 has 10 residues. From germline, CDR1 is GTSNPN and CDR2 SVGIG (reference sequence). V shed 2 bases and J shed 5 bases, with 2 bases lying between them. CDR3 residues: CAWSQDTQYF. The CDR3 nucleotides are TGTGCCTGGAGTCAAGATACGCAGTATTTT.

The CDR3 is CASSTSTGLGNTIYF. DNA of the CDR3: TGTGCCAGCAGCACCTCGACAGGGCTCGGAAACACCATATATTTT. The V and J genes are TRBV9 and TRBJ1-3; 7 bases agree with TRBD1. This CDR3 has 15 amino acids. The V segment lost 4 bases and the J segment 4 bases; nucleotides outside the gene matches: 8. In germline, CDR1 is SGDLS, CDR2 YYNGEE.

The chain is built from TRBV10-1 and TRBJ1-1; 7 nucleotides line up with TRBD1. V lost 6 bases, J lost 1 base, and 5 bases stayed unmatched. The germline V gene has CDR1 WNHNN and CDR2 SYGVQD (reference sequence). The CDR3 sequence is 14 residues long. The DNA for the CDR3 is TGCGCCAGCAGCCCCGGGACAGCGAACACTGAAGCTTTCTTT. Encoded protein: CASSPGTANTEAFF.